This T cell receptor beta chain was obtained from a study of blood T cell repertoires in COVID-19 (dated by TCRdb to 2020 to 2022). About the investigation overall: Samples from collaborators originated in the United States, Italy and Spain and spanned both the acute and convalescent phases of COVID-19. A de-identified subject ID, COVID-19 status, age in years and sex were almost always included in the sample metadata. Where HLA class I and class II types were available, the types were taken from metadata supplied by the sample provider, not from assay-based typing. Samples were obtained from the ongoing ImmuneRACE study (first 160 participants) and from about 1,300 subjects provided by 6 global collaborators. Subjects who had been exposed to COVID-19, were actively infected with it, or had recovered from it provided the deeply sampled blood TCRbeta repertoires that made up the dataset. The repertoires were released in a freely available public database meant as a resource for research on the immune response to SARS-CoV-2. The prospective study material was composed of cDNA or gDNA derived from T cells, B-cell-depleted T cells, or PBMCs.

Broad study findings and their caveats: How much clinical and demographic metadata was included differed by source and by participant, and the metadata was provided uncurated.

The collaborating institutions used their own protocols to collect whole blood in K2EDTA tubes. For TCRbeta analysis, collaborators shipped samples in one of three forms: frozen whole blood, isolated PBMCs, or DNA extracted from either of those sample types. TCRbeta CDR3 regions were amplified from genomic DNA by means of the immunoSEQ Assay, a bias-controlled multiplex PCR. The authors' pipeline ran thus. Within the assay, amplification of reference gene primers was used to estimate how many nucleated cells each sample contained. To quantify the absolute abundance of each unique TCRbeta CDR3 rearrangement, sequence reads were collapsed and filtered. For each sample, productive Simpson clonality was calculated as the square root of Simpson's diversity index over productive rearrangements. Entries here come from immuneACCESS through TCRdb and include only in-frame sequences with V and J called. Some clones fail to appear in such tables; in the studies checked, an unresolved V gene covers under half of the shortfall, and the cause of the remainder is unknown. D and trimming were read from the DNA, whereas the V and J calls and clone size are those reported in that table. The sample table holds about 120,000 clones, of which roughly 90% were seen once. The top ten clonotypes cover about 4.1% of the sample.

Based on the germline V gene, the CDR1 and CDR2 sequences are SQVTM and ANQGSEA. A distance of 14 bases separates the germline ends of V and J, which lose 6 bases and 2 bases respectively. CDR3 length: 14 amino acids, cysteine to phenylalanine. The read is trimmed to its CDR3 DNA, 42 bases read in frame from base 1. A remark on this clone: The clone's antigen remains unknown. No much larger clone is present one base from it, and per-base qualities are unavailable.

Recombination connected TRBV29-1 to TRBJ1-3; no D gene can be assigned with confidence. This receptor was taken from a man in his forties with acute or convalescent COVID-19. The sequencing input was peripheral blood. The nucleotides are TGCAGCGTCCATACAGTAGTCCCTGGAAACACCATATATTTT. This codes for CSVHTVVPGNTIYF.